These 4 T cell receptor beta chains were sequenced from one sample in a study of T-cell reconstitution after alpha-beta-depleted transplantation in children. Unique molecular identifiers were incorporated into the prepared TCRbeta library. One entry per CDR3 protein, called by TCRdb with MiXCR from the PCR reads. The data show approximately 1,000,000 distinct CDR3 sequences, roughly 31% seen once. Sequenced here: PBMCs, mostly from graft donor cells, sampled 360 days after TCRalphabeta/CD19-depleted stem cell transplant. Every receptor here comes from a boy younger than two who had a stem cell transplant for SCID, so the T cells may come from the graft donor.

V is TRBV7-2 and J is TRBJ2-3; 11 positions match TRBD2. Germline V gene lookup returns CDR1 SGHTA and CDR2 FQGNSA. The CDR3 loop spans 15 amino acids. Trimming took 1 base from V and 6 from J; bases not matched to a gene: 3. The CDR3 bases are TGTGCCAGCAGCTTAGTACTAGCGGGGGAGGATACGCAGTATTTT. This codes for CASSLVLAGEDTQYF.

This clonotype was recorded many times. The CDR3 DNA reads as TGTGCCAGCAGCTCTGACAGGGGCAATCAGCCCCAGCATTTT. Encoded protein: CASSSDRGNQPQHF. The rearrangement links TRBV6-5 to TRBJ1-5; the match to TRBD1 covers 7 bases. V gave up 6 bases and J gave up 2 bases; unmatched junction bases: 4. CDR3 length equals 14 residues. In germline, CDR1 is MNHEY, CDR2 SVGAGI.

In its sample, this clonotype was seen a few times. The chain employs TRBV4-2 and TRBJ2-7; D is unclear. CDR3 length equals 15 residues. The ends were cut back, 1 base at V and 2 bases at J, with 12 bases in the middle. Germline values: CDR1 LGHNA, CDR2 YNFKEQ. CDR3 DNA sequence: TGTGCCAGCAGCCAAGGGGAAGGCCTCACCTACGAGCAGTACTTC. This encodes CASSQGEGLTYEQYF.

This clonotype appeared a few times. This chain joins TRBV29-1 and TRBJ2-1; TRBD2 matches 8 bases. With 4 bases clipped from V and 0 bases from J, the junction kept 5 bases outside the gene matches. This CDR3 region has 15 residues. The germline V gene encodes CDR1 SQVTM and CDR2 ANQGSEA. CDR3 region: CSVAKAGASYNEQFF. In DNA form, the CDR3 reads TGCAGCGTTGCTAAAGCGGGGGCCTCCTACAATGAGCAGTTCTTC.